This entry lists 24 T cell receptor beta chains sequenced from one sample in a study of neurological immune-mediated disorders. Via MiXCR, TCRdb re-called the 5' RACE reads, giving one row per CDR3 protein. Among tens of thousands of distinct CDR3 sequences listed, more than 20% were seen once. Documented time point: technical triplicate 2. The material sequenced was PBMCs. The receptors were gathered from a man in his fifties or sixties with HTLV-1-associated myelopathy (HAM/TSP).

CDR3 bases: TGTGCCAGCAGTGCAGGGATCCACGAGCAGTACTTC. It translates to CASSAGIHEQYF. The chain is built from TRBV2 and TRBJ2-7; the D gene is possibly TRBD1 (5 bases). Trimming cost V 4 bases and J 5 bases, with 9 bases left between them. The CDR3 totals 12 residues. Germline V gives CDR1 SNHLY, CDR2 FYNNEI. Together with reference TRBV2 and TRBJ2-7, the CDR3 gives the full variable domain: EPEVTQTPSHQVTQMGQEVILRCVPISNHLYFYWYRQILGQKVEFLVSFYNNEISEKSEIFDDQFSVERPDGSNFTLKIRSTKLEDSAMYFCASSAGIHEQYFGPGTRLTVT.

This clonotype was seen at least ten times. The chain couples TRBV5-1 to TRBJ1-1, with 9 bases aligning to TRBD1. The CDR3 length is 13 residues. CDR1 is SGHRS, CDR2 YFSETQ, per germline. Unmatched junction bases numbered 3, after V lost 4 bases and J lost 5 bases. CDR3 region: CASSPGTGTEAFF. The CDR3 nucleotides are TGCGCCAGCAGCCCCGGGACAGGGACTGAAGCTTTCTTT.

This clonotype was detected ten times or more. The chain is built from TRBV28 and TRBJ1-2; D might be TRBD1 (6 bases). V was pared by 4 bases and J by 5 bases, with 14 bases between. Germline V gene data show CDR1 as MDHEN and CDR2 as SYDVKM. The CDR3 spans 14 residues. The CDR3 DNA reads as TGTGCCAGCAGTTCGTCCGGGACACCTTATGGCTACACCTTC. It translates to CASSSSGTPYGYTF.

The table lists this clonotype with a few counts. The chain combines TRBV24-1 with TRBJ2-2; 8 bases are a match to TRBD1. V was pared by 7 bases and J by 6 bases, with 6 bases of the junction left unmatched. The CDR3 extends over 14 amino acids. CDR1 and CDR2 (germline): KGHDR, SFDVKD. CDR3 in DNA: TGTGCCACCAGCGGGACAGGTAAAGCCGGGGAGCTGTTTTTT. It codes for CATSGTGKAGELFF.

The rearrangement links TRBV27 to TRBJ2-7; TRBD2 matches 11 bases. This CDR3 comprises 14 residues. The V gene's germline CDR1 is MNHEY and CDR2 SMNVEV (reference sequence). V dropped 7 bases and J dropped 3; count of bases not matched to a gene: 5. CDR3 sequence: CASIVAGGHYEQYF. CDR3 nucleotide sequence: TGTGCCAGCATCGTAGCGGGAGGGCACTACGAGCAGTACTTC.

The V call is TRBV7-6, the J call TRBJ2-2, with 12 bases identical to TRBD2. The CDR3 is 17 amino acids. The V gene end was trimmed by 1 base and the J gene end by 7 bases; junction bases not matched to a gene: 7. Germline loops: CDR1 SGHVS, CDR2 FNYEAQ. CDR3 residues: CASSLEASGRAVGELFF. The CDR3 DNA follows: TGTGCCAGCAGCTTAGAGGCTAGCGGGAGGGCCGTCGGGGAGCTGTTTTTT.

As for this clonotype: One end of the junction does not line up with germline, which may come from a read error. The V and J genes are TRBV5-8 and TRBJ1-2; weak D call: TRBD1 (5 bases). There are 13 residues in the CDR3. Germline V gene data show CDR1 as SGHTS and CDR2 as YDEGEE. CDR3 sequence: CASSLVEGNGYTF. The DNA for the CDR3 is TGCGCCAGCAGCTTGGTGGAGGGGAATGGCTACACCTTC. Together with reference TRBV5-8 and TRBJ1-2, the CDR3 gives the full variable domain: EAGVTQSPTHLIKTRGQQATLRCSPISGHTSVYWYQQALGLGLQFLLWYDEGEERNRGNFPPRFSGRQFPNYSSELNVNALELEDSALYLCASSLVEGNGYTFGSGTRLTVV.

Points on this clonotype: A much larger clone lies one base from this, so it may be a read error. V usage is TRBV27 and J usage is TRBJ1-2; D is unresolved. V shed 2 bases and J shed 3 bases, with 13 bases lying between them. Germline V CDR1 and CDR2: MNHEY, SMNVEV (reference sequence). The CDR3 totals 15 residues. The CDR3 sequence is CASSLGWGRHYGYTF. CDR3 sequence (DNA): TGTGCCAGCAGTTTAGGATGGGGAAGGCACTATGGCTACACCTTC.

The chain carries TRBV4-1 and TRBJ1-1; 7 bases are shared with TRBD1. CDR1 and CDR2 from the germline V gene are MGHRA and YSYEKL. This CDR3 region has 14 residues. V trimming: 4 bases; J trimming: 4 bases; junction bases outside the gene matches: 6. CDR3 region: CASSPGQWGTEAFF. The DNA of the CDR3 is TGCGCCAGCAGCCCGGGACAGTGGGGCACTGAAGCTTTCTTT.

Ten or more counts support this clonotype. The rearrangement links TRBV7-8 to TRBJ2-7; 7 nucleotides line up with TRBD2. The CDR3 length is 16 residues. Germline-derived CDR1 and CDR2 are SGHVS and FQNEAQ. J gave up 0 bases and V 2 bases, and 7 bases lay outside the gene matches. The CDR3 protein is CASSLQEASGSYEQYF. The CDR3 DNA reads TGTGCCAGCAGCTTACAAGAAGCTAGCGGCTCCTACGAGCAGTACTTC.

This clonotype came up many times. The chain links TRBV29-1 to TRBJ2-1, with 7 bases aligning to TRBD1. The J segment lost 0 bases and the V segment lost 3 bases, leaving 5 bases of the junction unmatched. The CDR3 runs 15 residues. Germline assignment: CDR1 SQVTM and CDR2 ANQGSEA. DNA for the CDR3: TGCAGCGTTGAGGGGGACAGCTACTCCTACAATGAGCAGTTCTTC. Its translation is CSVEGDSYSYNEQFF.

This clonotype was seen repeatedly, ten times or more. The chain links TRBV4-2 to TRBJ2-1, with D tentatively TRBD2 (6 bases). V was cut by 0 bases and J by 0 bases, with 12 bases left in between. The CDR3 sequence is 17 residues long. Germline V gene lookup returns CDR1 LGHNA and CDR2 YNFKEQ. The chain's CDR3 is CASSQDKTGASYNEQFF. DNA of the CDR3: TGTGCCAGCAGCCAAGATAAAACGGGAGCCTCCTACAATGAGCAGTTCTTC.

This clonotype occurred a few times. The gene calls are TRBV7-9 and TRBJ1-1, with TRBD1 identical over 10 bases. V was clipped by 5 bases and J by 1 base; unmatched bases: 13. In germline, CDR1 is SEHNR, CDR2 FQNEAQ (reference sequence). CDR3 length: 18 residues. The CDR3: CASSPAVDRGERNTEAFF. Here the CDR3 DNA reads TGTGCCAGCAGCCCCGCAGTGGACAGGGGGGAAAGGAACACTGAAGCTTTCTTT. The full variable domain, completed using reference TRBV7-9 and TRBJ1-1, is DTGVSQNPRHKITKRGQNVTFRCDPISEHNRLYWYRQTLGQGPEFLTYFQNEAQLEKSRLLSDRFSAERPKGSFSTLEIQRTEQGDSAMYLCASSPAVDRGERNTEAFFGQGTRLTVV.

This clonotype was observed a single time. The chain links TRBV4-1 to TRBJ2-1, with 13 bases lining up with TRBD2. The V gene's germline CDR1 is MGHRA and CDR2 YSYEKL. V shed 4 bases, J shed 9 bases, and the junction held 6 bases outside the gene matches. The CDR3 loop spans 15 amino acids. The CDR3 DNA reads TGCGCCAGCAGCCTTGGACTAGCGGGAGTCGCTGAGCAGTTCTTC. Translating gives CASSLGLAGVAEQFF.

This clonotype has ten or more counts. This chain connects TRBV24-1 to TRBJ1-1; 9 bases map to TRBD1. The J segment lost 7 bases and the V segment lost 3 bases, leaving 8 bases of the junction unmatched. CDR1 KGHDR and CDR2 SFDVKD come from the germline V gene. This CDR3 contains 15 residues. The CDR3 is CATSDPGTGSNEAFF. The CDR3 DNA reads as TGTGCCACCAGTGATCCCGGGACAGGGAGTAATGAAGCTTTCTTT.

This clonotype has a count of ten or more. J is TRBJ1-5 and V is TRBV3-1, with D possibly being TRBD1 (6 bases). Trimming pared 1 base from V and 2 bases from J, leaving 9 bases between. This CDR3 spans 15 amino acids. Germline V gene sequence: CDR1 LGHDT, CDR2 YNNKEL (reference sequence). For the CDR3, the DNA is TGTGCCAGCAGCCAAGCGGGACACCGCAATCAGCCCCAGCATTTT. Protein sequence: CASSQAGHRNQPQHF.

Many counts were recorded for this clonotype. The chain recombines TRBV7-9 with TRBJ2-3; weak D call: TRBD2 (5 bases). V lost 6 bases and J 5 bases, leaving 12 bases between the germline ends. Germline V lookup: CDR1 SEHNR, CDR2 FQNEAQ (reference sequence). The CDR3 length is 13 residues. The CDR3 protein is CASRLESLDTQYF. In DNA, the CDR3 is TGTGCCAGCAGACTAGAGTCTCTAGATACGCAGTATTTT.

The chain couples TRBV3-1 to TRBJ2-4, with D hard to call. The germline V gene has CDR1 LGHDT and CDR2 YNNKEL (reference sequence). Trimming removed 2 bases at V and 2 bases at J, with 16 bases between. The CDR3 consists of 17 residues. The CDR3 reads CASSQWACGISKNIQYF. The CDR3 nucleotides are TGTGCCAGCAGCCAATGGGCATGCGGTATATCCAAAAACATTCAGTACTTC. Variable domain in full (rest from reference TRBV3-1 and TRBJ2-4): DTAVSQTPKYLVTQMGNDKSIKCEQNLGHDTMYWYKQDSKKFLKIMFSYNNKELIINETVPNRFSPKSPDKAHLNLHINSLELGDSAVYFCASSQWACGISKNIQYFGAGTRLSVL.

The CDR3 protein is CASSLGYGRTQYF. CDR3 in DNA: TGTGCCAGCAGCCTCGGTTATGGTAGGACCCAGTACTTC. This chain uses TRBV6-1 with TRBJ2-5; D is unclear. Trimming pared 6 bases from V and 7 bases from J, leaving 15 bases between. CDR3 length: 13 residues. Germline CDR1 reads MNHNS; CDR2 reads SASEGT.

V and J are TRBV10-3 and TRBJ2-3; D is unclear. Germline CDR1 and CDR2: ENHRY and SYGVKD. CDR3 length: 13 amino acids. Trimming took 9 bases from V and 1 from J, leaving 11 bases between them. In DNA form, the CDR3 reads TGTGCCATTACGGCCGCGGGCACAGATACGCAGTATTTT. Encoded protein: CAITAAGTDTQYF.

CDR3 sequence: CASSLGHGQDQFF. CDR3 coding DNA: TGTGCCAGCAGCTTAGGGCACGGACAGGATCAGTTCTTC. The rearrangement joins TRBV7-9 to TRBJ2-1; 7 positions agree with TRBD1. The length of the CDR3 is 13 residues. The J segment lost 13 bases and the V segment lost 1 base, leaving 7 bases of the junction unmatched. Per germline, CDR1 SEHNR and CDR2 FQNEAQ (reference sequence).

The rearrangement links TRBV14 to TRBJ2-5; D might be TRBD2 (6 bases). V lost 5 bases to trimming and J lost 7 bases, with 20 bases between them. CDR3 length: 15 amino acids. Per germline, CDR1 SGHDN and CDR2 FVKESK. The chain's CDR3 is CASSYRDSPRWTQYF. The CDR3 DNA sequence: TGTGCCAGCAGCTACCGGGACTCACCCCGATGGACCCAGTACTTC.

This clonotype was detected ten times or more. The genes are TRBV5-1 and TRBJ2-6; no firm D call. Trimming took 2 bases from V and 3 from J, leaving 6 bases between them. The CDR3 is 14 residues long. Germline V gene lookup returns CDR1 SGHRS and CDR2 YFSETQ. The CDR3 bases are TGCGCCAGCAGCTTAAGGAATGGGGCCAACGTCCTGACTTTC. It specifies CASSLRNGANVLTF.

In its sample, this clonotype was seen many times. The chain carries TRBV10-3 and TRBJ2-7; TRBD2 matches at 12 bases. Per the germline V gene, CDR1 is ENHRY and CDR2 is SYGVKD. This CDR3 is built from 15 residues. The V segment lost 6 bases and the J segment 9 bases; nucleotides outside the gene matches: 12. The CDR3 DNA is TGTGCCATCAGGAGACTGACTAGCGGGAGTTTAGGGCAGTACTTC. Translated, it gives CAIRRLTSGSLGQYF.